Ten or more counts support the clone carrying this T cell receptor (beta chain). Its antigen is unidentified. The sample originates from a study of CD8 T cells in ankylosing spondylitis. Study-level findings and limits: Enrichment of disease-linked clones was reportedly significant in matched ankylosing spondylitis synovial fluid. Reports of some motif variants in reactive arthritis synovial fluid and blood predate this one.

As the method for making TCR beta libraries, quantitative 5'-RACE with molecular barcodes was used. Using its own MiXCR run on the 5' RACE reads, TCRdb lists one record per CDR3 protein. Of 350,000 or so distinct CDR3 sequences listed, around a tenth were seen once; the top ten hold 9.1%. Germline V lookup: CDR1 MNHEY, CDR2 SMNVEV (reference sequence). The CDR3 is 15 amino acids. Trimming stripped 1 base from V and 0 bases from J, with 4 bases between. The sequenced sample consisted of blood, either unsorted or a sorted T cell fraction (not recorded which). This chain uses TRBV27 with TRBJ2-6, with D unresolved. This TCR derives from a female donor with ankylosing spondylitis or in good health (not recorded which). Written as DNA, the CDR3 is TGTGCCAGCAGTTTATTCTACTCTGGGGCCAACGTCCTGACTTTC. Its translation is CASSLFYSGANVLTF.